The 9 T cell receptor beta chains below come from one sample, sequenced in a study of OX40 agonist ivuxolimab in advanced cancers. Clones were read by immunoSEQ multiplex PCR, and TCRdb kept only the in-frame ones, dropping some. The repertoire holds about 31,000 clones, with approximately 90% as singletons. Here the sequenced sample was CD4+ or CD8+ T cells sorted from blood, taken in a trial of the OX40 agonist ivuxolimab. Source of these receptors: an adult with an advanced solid tumor such as melanoma, head and neck, liver or kidney cancer.

The chain links TRBV7-2 to TRBJ2-7, with a weak D call TRBD2 (6 bases). Germline V gives CDR1 SGHTA, CDR2 FQGNSA. This CDR3 spans 13 amino acids. V was trimmed by 4 bases and J by 4 bases, leaving 11 bases between them. CDR3 DNA: TGTGCCAGCAGCTCCCGGGAGAGTTACGAGCAGTACTTC. Amino acids: CASSSRESYEQYF.

This clone was seen once. The V and J genes are TRBV7-3 and TRBJ2-1; perhaps TRBD2 as D (6 bases). The CDR3 extends over 15 amino acids. CDR1 and CDR2 from the germline V gene are SGHTA and FQGTGA. V was pared by 5 bases and J by 4 bases, with 15 bases between. The CDR3 region is CASSQGYGSYNEQFF. The CDR3 nucleotides read TGTGCCAGCAGCCAAGGGTACGGGAGTTACAATGAGCAGTTCTTC.

The chain has TRBV19 and TRBJ1-1; perhaps TRBD1 as D (5 bases). The V and J ends lost 3 bases and 4 bases respectively, with 9 bases between them. The CDR3 is 13 amino acids. Germline-derived CDR1 and CDR2 are LNHDA and SQIVND (reference sequence). The CDR3 sequence is CASSMTVSTEAFF. In nucleotides, the CDR3 is TGTGCCAGTAGTATGACAGTCTCCACTGAAGCTTTCTTT.

The V gene is TRBV19, the J gene TRBJ1-1, with D hard to call. The CDR3 totals 13 residues. The germline CDR1 and CDR2 sequences are LNHDA and SQIVND (reference sequence). Trimming stripped 6 bases from V and 0 bases from J, with 8 bases between. The CDR3 protein is CASRTGLNTEAFF. The CDR3 bases are TGTGCCAGTAGGACTGGGCTGAACACTGAAGCTTTCTTT.

The V and J genes are TRBV6-6 and TRBJ2-7, with D hard to call. The CDR3 totals 12 residues. V shed 6 bases and J shed 1 base, with 7 bases lying between them. Germline V CDR1 and CDR2: MNHNY, SVGAGI (reference sequence). DNA of the CDR3: TGTGCCAGCAGCCCTTATTCCTACGAGCAGTACTTC. This sequence encodes CASSPYSYEQYF.

The chain links TRBV6-8 to TRBJ2-5; maybe TRBD1 (6 bases). The CDR3 covers 12 residues. V was shortened by 8 bases and J by 5 bases, with 12 bases between the two germline ends. The germline V gene has CDR1 MNHGY and CDR2 SAAAGT. The CDR3 reads CASGGGLETQYF. The CDR3, as DNA: TGTGCCAGCGGTGGGGGCCTGGAGACCCAGTACTTC.

J is TRBJ2-3 and V is TRBV18; D ambiguous. Germline V gene data show CDR1 as KGHSH and CDR2 as LQKENI. Deletions cut 5 bases from V and 2 bases from J, with 8 bases between. CDR3 size: 13 residues. CDR3 sequence: CASSGPATDTQYF. The DNA of the CDR3 is TGTGCCAGCTCAGGGCCAGCCACAGATACGCAGTATTTT. Filled out from reference TRBV18 and TRBJ2-3, the complete variable domain reads NAGVMQNPRHLVRRRGQEARLRCSPMKGHSHVYWYRQLPEEGLKFMVYLQKENIIDESGMPKERFSAEFPKEGPSILRIQQVVRGDSAAYFCASSGPATDTQYFGPGTRLTVL.

The chain links TRBV13 to TRBJ2-4; possibly TRBD1 for D (6 bases). V lost 7 bases and J 6 bases, leaving 13 bases between the germline ends. The CDR3 has 13 amino acids. From germline, CDR1 is PRHDT and CDR2 FYEKMQ (reference sequence). The CDR3: CASNRRGRNIQYF. The DNA of the CDR3 is TGTGCCAGCAACCGAAGGGGGAGAAACATTCAGTACTTC.

This chain links TRBV5-5 with TRBJ2-7; 9 positions agree with TRBD1. The trim removed 1 base at V and 3 bases at J, leaving 5 bases unmatched. The CDR3 has 15 residues. The germline gives CDR1 SGHKS, CDR2 YYEKEE (reference sequence). The CDR3 is CASSLRWTGDYEQYF. The CDR3 region has the DNA TGTGCCAGCAGCTTGAGATGGACAGGGGACTACGAGCAGTACTTC.